This TCR beta chain is drawn from a study of T-cell memory formation after mild COVID-19. Broader study findings: Among clones contracting day 15 to 85, CD4/CD8 was balanced, whereas later expanders leaned CD4+. The pre-infection memory compartment contained some responding clones, suggesting cross-reactive memory joined.

Via MiXCR, TCRdb re-called the 5' RACE reads, giving one row per CDR3 protein. Among 100,000 to 130,000 distinct CDR3 sequences listed, under 15% were seen once. Note on this clonotype: Its antigen remains unknown.

The sequencing sample was made of PBMCs or a T cell subset sorted from them (not recorded which). The TCR sequence derives from a man younger than 35 who had mild COVID-19 (a few samples of this study predate the infection). Cell type and time point are not known.

The CDR3 reads CASSRAGTGGYEQYF. CDR3 DNA sequence: TGTGCCAGCAGTCGCGCCGGGACAGGGGGCTACGAGCAGTACTTC. This sequence joins TRBV27 and TRBJ2-7; 11 bases are shared with TRBD1. Unmatched junction bases numbered 6, after V lost 5 bases and J lost 3 bases. This CDR3 region has 15 residues. CDR1 and CDR2 (germline): MNHEY, SMNVEV (reference sequence).